This T cell receptor beta chain was found in a study of Ad26.COV2.S vaccination and SARS-CoV-2 variants. General study findings and limits: Breadth of non-spike TCRs did not differ between vaccinees and placebo recipients. Responses of spike-specific T cells (both CD8+ and CD4+) reportedly showed substantial breadth after vaccination. While placebo recipients had lower spike-specific TCR breadth, vaccine recipients had more. Total T cell responses, in the TCR breadth and depth analyses, may have been underestimated.

Assay: immunoSEQ multiplex PCR; the TCRdb copy retains only in-frame clones and omits some. The profile covers about 350,000 clones, with 92% appearing a single time and 3.9% taken by the ten largest. Turning to this clone: Its antigen remains unidentified.

CDR3 length equals 14 residues. CDR1 is LNHDA and CDR2 is SQIVND in the germline V gene (reference sequence). Between the trimmed V and J ends, which lost 11 bases and 0 bases, there was a span of 14 bases. The rearrangement links TRBV19 to TRBJ1-5; tentatively, D is TRBD1 (6 bases). Sequences were derived from peripheral blood, sampled after recovery from COVID-19. This TCR came from a human donor who had recovered from COVID-19. The chain's CDR3 is CAGGQQNSNQPQHF. In nucleotides, the CDR3 is TGTGCCGGGGGACAACAAAATAGCAATCAGCCCCAGCATTTT.